The sequence of this TCR beta chain was determined in a study of persistence of HIV-infected CD4 T cells. Study-wide context: A median of 8 years of suppressive ART preceded sampling.

In regard to this clone: Its specificity is unknown.

The immunoSEQ assay was version 4, run in survey mode. Repertoires were generated with immunoSEQ multiplex PCR, while TCRdb's copy carries only in-frame clones and drops some. This sample carries approximately 30,000 clones, 82% of them seen once, and the ten largest clones take around 6.6%. Study results and caveats: TCRbeta richness was lower in CMV- and Gag-responding cells than in anti-CD3/anti-CD28-responding cells.

Stimulation used around 9.1 ug/mL lysate from CMV-infected fibroblasts. Sorted nonresponding memory CD4+ T cells were CD40L-negative, CD69-negative, CD45RO-high. Donors had undetectable plasma HIV-1 RNA, under 50 copies/mL, for 4+ years. CDR3 length: 13 amino acids. Per germline, CDR1 MNHEY and CDR2 SVGEGT. Deletions cut 4 bases from V and 8 bases from J, with 14 bases between. Sequencing was performed on CD4+ T cells sorted from PBMCs after approximately 18-hour stimulation, taken from a patient who received antiretroviral therapy. The J gene is TRBJ1-1, the V gene TRBV6-2 or TRBV6-3, with a tentative D call TRBD1 (5 bases). This receptor was obtained from an adult woman with HIV who was CMV-seropositive. In nucleotides, the CDR3 is TGTGCCAGCAGTTTGGTCGGGGGTTTGGAAGCTTTCTTT. Protein product: CASSLVGGLEAFF.